This TCR beta chain was captured by sequencing in a study of T-cell memory formation after mild COVID-19. Using its own MiXCR run on the 5' RACE reads, TCRdb lists one record per CDR3 protein. The sample consists of under 350,000 distinct CDR3 sequences, about 16% of them appearing once. V shed 4 bases and J 1 base; nucleotides not matched to a gene: 3. The germline gives CDR1 SGHAT, CDR2 FQNNGV. The CDR3 is 14 amino acids. The sequenced sample consisted of PBMCs or a T cell subset sorted from them (not recorded which). The source is a man younger than 35 who had mild COVID-19 (a few samples of this study predate the infection). Cell type and time point are not known. This chain uses TRBV11-2 with TRBJ2-5, with 7 bases fitting TRBD1. CDR3 sequence reads: CASSSNRGQETQYF. The CDR3 DNA sequence: TGTGCCAGCAGCTCCAACAGGGGCCAAGAGACCCAGTACTTC.